Following are 15 T cell receptor beta chains from one sample sequenced in a study of beta chain features in type 1 diabetes. General study findings and limits: TCRB CDR3 length was moderately but significantly reduced in all four CD4+ subsets of Type 1 diabetes patients.

Expressed TCRB transcripts were sequenced because the isolated RNA had all been reverse transcribed beforehand. Profiled with immunoSEQ multiplex PCR; TCRdb holds only in-frame clones, not every one. The table shows some 350,000 clones, with 8% to 10% occurring only once. Their antigens remain unidentified. The sample consisted of central memory CD4+ T cells from blood. The receptors here all came from a man aged 30 to 39 with type 1 diabetes.

This sequence joins TRBV6-6 and TRBJ1-5; 11 bases fit TRBD1. After removal of 6 bases from V and 6 bases from J, the junction contained 7 bases not matched to a gene. The CDR3 loop spans 15 amino acids. CDR1 is MNHNY, CDR2 SVGAGI, per germline (reference sequence). The CDR3, as DNA: TGTGCCAGCAGGGTCCCGGGACAGGGGGTTCAGCCCCAGCATTTT. Its protein product is CASRVPGQGVQPQHF.

This clone was observed a single time. The V gene is TRBV7-6, the J gene TRBJ1-3; unclear D gene. This CDR3 region has 15 residues. The V gene's germline CDR1 is SGHVS and CDR2 FNYEAQ. Deletions cut 5 bases from V and 0 bases from J, with 11 bases between. The CDR3 sequence is CASSPRPGSGNTIYF. CDR3 bases: TGTGCCAGCAGCCCTAGACCCGGCTCTGGAAACACCATATATTTT.

This clone was detected many times. This chain uses TRBV11-1 with TRBJ2-7, with D possibly being TRBD2 (5 bases). Germline CDR1 is SGHAT and CDR2 is FQDESV (reference sequence). The CDR3 extends over 14 amino acids. With 7 bases removed from V and 0 bases from J, the gap between germline ends came to 13 bases. The CDR3 spells CASTLRGSSYEQYF. Written as DNA, the CDR3 is TGTGCCAGCACCCTCCGAGGGAGCTCCTACGAGCAGTACTTC.

This clone was recorded a few times. The genes are TRBV7-9 and TRBJ1-5, with 7 bases identical to TRBD1. Germline CDR1 SEHNR, CDR2 FQNEAQ (reference sequence). The CDR3 loop spans 18 amino acids. The ends lost 4 bases at V and 0 bases at J; junction bases unmatched: 12. CDR3: CASSSPVRGPNSNQPQHF. Here the CDR3 DNA reads TGTGCCAGCAGCTCCCCCGTAAGGGGGCCCAATAGCAATCAGCCCCAGCATTTT.

This clone has only a few counts. The CDR3 loop is CASSYLYRDEQFF. As DNA, the CDR3 is TGTGCCAGCAGTTATCTGTACCGTGATGAGCAGTTCTTC. The chain recombines TRBV6-5 with TRBJ2-1; D unclear. V lost 3 bases to trimming and J lost 8 bases, with 11 bases between them. The CDR3 is 13 residues long. Germline V CDR1 and CDR2: MNHEY, SVGAGI.

This clone turned up a few times. This chain connects TRBV30 to TRBJ2-3; 9 bases line up with TRBD2. Per the germline V gene, CDR1 is GTSNPN and CDR2 is SVGIG (reference sequence). Trimming cost V 0 bases and J 4 bases; bases outside gene matches: 5. This CDR3 spans 15 amino acids. The CDR3 reads CAWSVTSGRADTQYF. Written as DNA, the CDR3 is TGTGCCTGGAGTGTGACTAGCGGAAGGGCAGATACGCAGTATTTT.

The J gene is TRBJ1-3, the V gene TRBV6-5; D is unresolved. CDR1 is MNHEY, CDR2 SVGAGI, per germline. The length of the CDR3 is 15 residues. V was trimmed by 5 bases and J by 0 bases, leaving 11 bases between them. The CDR3 nucleotides read TGTGCCAGCAGTCCCCAGGCAACCTCTGGAAACACCATATATTTT. It is translated as CASSPQATSGNTIYF.

V usage is TRBV7-9 and J usage is TRBJ2-7; the match to TRBD2 covers 8 bases. V lost 2 bases to trimming and J lost 5 bases; unmatched junction nucleotides: 5. The CDR3 has 14 amino acids. Germline CDR1 SEHNR, CDR2 FQNEAQ (reference sequence). Here the CDR3 reads CASSLSGSTHEQYF. CDR3 DNA sequence: TGTGCCAGCAGCTTAAGCGGGAGTACCCACGAGCAGTACTTC.

V usage is TRBV11-3 and J usage is TRBJ2-1; D ambiguous. The CDR3 extends over 13 amino acids. The V end lost 4 bases, the J end lost 2 bases, and 6 bases lay between the germline ends. The germline CDR1 and CDR2 sequences are SGHNT and YENEEA. The CDR3 bases are TGTGCCAGCAGCTCTTCTACCTACAATGAGCAGTTCTTC. This translates into CASSSSTYNEQFF. Based on the CDR3 plus reference TRBV11-3 and TRBJ2-1, the full variable domain is EAGVVQSPRYKIIEKKQPVAFWCNPISGHNTLYWYLQNLGQGPELLIRYENEEAVDDSQLPKDRFSAERLKGVDSTLKIQPAELGDSAVYLCASSSSTYNEQFFGPGTRLTVL.

This chain connects TRBV7-2 to TRBJ2-7; possible D gene TRBD1, 6 bases. Germline values: CDR1 SGHTA, CDR2 FQGNSA. V lost 5 bases and J lost 2, with 10 bases in between. This CDR3 comprises 13 residues. The CDR3 DNA follows: TGTGCCAGCAGCCCCCCAGGGGCCTACGAGCAGTACTTC. Protein product: CASSPPGAYEQYF.

Only a few counts were recorded for this clone. The chain is built from TRBV5-8 and TRBJ1-2, with no clear D. Germline CDR1 reads SGHTS; CDR2 reads YDEGEE. Deletions cut 1 base from V and 5 bases from J, with 12 bases between. The CDR3 consists of 14 residues. CDR3 loop: CASSLRQQIYGYTF. The CDR3 DNA reads as TGTGCCAGCAGCTTGAGGCAACAGATATATGGCTACACCTTC.

This clone showed up just a few times. The J gene is TRBJ2-3, the V gene TRBV5-4; no clear D. The CDR3 runs 13 residues. The ends were cut back, 4 bases at V and 6 bases at J, with 12 bases in the middle. The germline CDR1 and CDR2 sequences are SGHNT and YYREEE (reference sequence). CDR3 nucleotide sequence: TGTGCCAGCAGCCGCGATGTTGCGGATACGCAGTATTTT. Its protein product is CASSRDVADTQYF.

J is TRBJ1-3 and V is TRBV6-6; unclear D gene. Germline-derived CDR1 and CDR2 are MNHNY and SVGAGI (reference sequence). Trimming removed 7 bases at V and 2 bases at J, with 15 bases between. The CDR3 spans 15 residues. CDR3 in amino acids: CASKLAASTGNTIYF. CDR3 nucleotides: TGTGCCAGCAAATTGGCAGCTTCAACTGGAAACACCATATATTTT.

Only a few counts were recorded for this clone. The CDR3 here is CASSLGAAYTEAFF. CDR3 coding DNA: TGTGCCAGCAGCTTAGGGGCAGCGTACACTGAAGCTTTCTTT. V usage is TRBV7-9 and J usage is TRBJ1-1; D unresolved. Germline V lookup: CDR1 SEHNR, CDR2 FQNEAQ (reference sequence). The CDR3 sequence is 14 residues long. Trimming took off 1 base at V and 3 bases at J, with 9 bases between the two ends.

This clone has more than one count but fewer than ten. The same CDR3 is also encoded by other DNA sequences in this sample. The chain has TRBV5-1 and TRBJ1-1; D uncertain. Germline V lookup: CDR1 SGHRS, CDR2 YFSETQ. With 0 bases removed from V and 0 bases from J, the gap between germline ends came to 3 bases. CDR3 size: 13 residues. CDR3 sequence reads: CASSLEMNTEAFF. The CDR3 nucleotides are TGCGCCAGCAGCTTGGAAATGAACACTGAAGCTTTCTTT.